This T cell receptor beta chain was recovered during a study of blood T cell repertoires in COVID-19. Overall study: Acute and convalescent COVID-19 specimens originated in the United States, Italy and Spain. PBMCs, B-cell-depleted T cells, or T cells were the source of the cDNA or gDNA that made up the material.

Participants were placed into cohorts based on the clinical history they reported. Germline CDR1 LNHDA, CDR2 SQIVND (reference sequence). The V gene lost 6 bases and the J gene lost 3 bases, with 18 bases spanning the gap. This CDR3 comprises 15 residues. In the original analysis: Amplification from reference gene primers served as the basis for estimated nucleated cell counts. TCRdb keeps only in-frame clones here, not all; method: immunoSEQ multiplex PCR. That table gives V, J and clone size, and the DNA gave D and trimming. Of 350,000 to 400,000 clones in the sample, roughly 91% are singletons; the top ten hold less than 2%.

This rearrangement joins TRBV19 to TRBJ2-7; D is possibly TRBD2 (6 bases). Source material: PBMCs or T cells enriched from blood (not recorded which). The receptor was derived from a young woman who had recovered from COVID-19. Here the CDR3 reads CASSTTGVGGYEQYF. The DNA for the CDR3 is TGTGCCAGTAGCACTACGGGGGTGGGAGGCTACGAGCAGTACTTC.